These 8 T cell receptor beta chains share one sample of origin, sequenced in a study of shared clonotypes between healthy human individuals. Naive CD8 cells comprised CD45RO-negative, CCR7-positively selected cells, excluding terminally differentiated effector memory CD45RA+ cells. Using immunoSEQ multiplex PCR, the repertoire was profiled, and TCRdb retains in-frame clones only, with some absent. Counted here are approximately 1.9 million clones, approximately 92% occurring once; the ten biggest clones make up around 1.8%. Material: naive CD8+ T cells from PBMCs. The receptors here all came from a man aged 18 to 35 in good health. Some clones in this sample may be carry-over from other donors' samples.

The chain employs TRBV11-2 and TRBJ1-3; D unclear. The V end lost 1 base, the J end lost 3 bases, and 10 bases lay between the germline ends. This CDR3 has 15 residues. Per the germline V gene, CDR1 is SGHAT and CDR2 is FQNNGV. CDR3 amino acids: CASSLARLIGNTIYF. Written as DNA, the CDR3 is TGTGCCAGCAGCTTAGCTCGGTTAATTGGAAACACCATATATTTT.

This chain uses TRBV9 with TRBJ2-2, with 9 bases matching TRBD2. Per the germline V gene, CDR1 is SGDLS and CDR2 is YYNGEE. The CDR3 loop spans 18 amino acids. J was trimmed by 1 base and V by 3 bases; bases with no gene match: 10. The CDR3 nucleotides are TGTGCCAGCAGCGACCGGGGCCTAGCGGGGTTGAACACCGGGGAGCTGTTTTTT. Its protein product is CASSDRGLAGLNTGELFF.

V is TRBV29-1 and J is TRBJ1-4; perhaps TRBD1 as D (5 bases). V lost 0 bases, J lost 3 bases, and 20 bases lay in between. This CDR3 contains 18 residues. Germline CDR1 and CDR2: SQVTM and ANQGSEA. CDR3 sequence reads: CSVEDQGGAPGPNEKLFF. CDR3 nucleotides: TGCAGCGTTGAAGATCAGGGAGGGGCCCCAGGACCTAATGAAAAACTGTTTTTT.

The chain combines TRBV28 with TRBJ2-3; 12 bases fit TRBD1. The V and J ends lost 8 bases and 7 bases, in that order; junction bases with no gene match: 10. The CDR3 is made up of 15 amino acids. Per the germline V gene, CDR1 is MDHEN and CDR2 is SYDVKM. CDR3 DNA: TGTGCCAGCCGAACCGGGACAGGGGGCTTATATACGCAGTATTTT. This encodes CASRTGTGGLYTQYF.

On this clone itself: Mismatch with germline at one junction end may stem from a read error. Other DNA sequences in this specimen translate into the identical CDR3. This chain links TRBV30 with TRBJ1-2; no clear D gene. The germline gives CDR1 GTSNPN, CDR2 SVGIG (reference sequence). The CDR3 contains 13 residues. CDR3 in DNA: TGTGCCTGGAGTGTAGCCGGAGGCTATGGCTACACCTTT. Translating it yields CAWSVAGGYGYTF.

The rearrangement links TRBV4-1 to TRBJ2-7, with 10 bases fitting TRBD2. CDR1 MGHRA and CDR2 YSYEKL come from the germline V gene. Trimming removed 3 bases from V and 2 bases from J; junction bases left unmatched: 4. There are 15 residues in the CDR3. CDR3 loop: CASSHGLAATYEQYF. The CDR3, as DNA: TGCGCCAGCAGCCACGGACTAGCGGCCACCTACGAGCAGTACTTC.

The genes are TRBV7-9 and TRBJ2-2, with D possibly being TRBD1 (5 bases). Trimming pared 5 bases from V and 1 base from J, leaving 8 bases between. CDR3 length: 14 amino acids. Germline V gene lookup returns CDR1 SEHNR and CDR2 FQNEAQ (reference sequence). The CDR3 region is CASSNTGNTGELFF. Written as DNA, the CDR3 is TGTGCCAGCAGCAACACAGGGAACACCGGGGAGCTGTTTTTT.

The V and J genes are TRBV6-1 and TRBJ2-7, with D unresolved. V dropped 5 bases and J dropped 2 bases, with 4 bases sitting between them. CDR1 MNHNS and CDR2 SASEGT come from the germline V gene. The CDR3 extends over 11 amino acids. The CDR3 DNA reads TGTGCCAGCAGTCCGGCCTACGAGCAGTACTTC. Translated: CASSPAYEQYF.